The clone carrying this T cell receptor (beta chain) occurred a few times. What it recognizes is unknown. The source of the sample is a study of cytomegalovirus exposure and HLA in healthy donors. About the study: Earlier findings included 100 million to 130 million unique TCR beta sequences obtained from 150 million to 200 million T cells.

The J segment lost 0 bases and the V segment lost 3 bases, leaving 9 bases of the junction unmatched. The CDR3 totals 19 residues. CDR1 SGHDN and CDR2 FVKESK come from the germline V gene. Findings and caveats of the study: Within the data, a cluster of highly shared sequence variants was likely a sequencing artifact. Links to common viral pathogens appeared, in a later analysis, for several of the most significant clusters.

PCR primers comprised 60 Vbeta and 13 Jbeta primers. Profiled with immunoSEQ multiplex PCR; TCRdb holds only in-frame clones, not every one. Altogether around 200,000 clones are present, around 76% being singletons, with the ten largest covering more than 2%. The V gene is TRBV14, the J gene TRBJ2-6; TRBD1 matches 9 bases. This receptor was obtained from a woman aged 25 to 39 in good health and CMV-seropositive. What was sequenced was PBMCs. The CDR3 loop reads CASSHTAGTGFSGANVLTF. DNA of the CDR3: TGTGCCAGCAGCCACACCGCCGGGACAGGGTTCTCTGGGGCCAACGTCCTGACTTTC. Full variable domain (outside the CDR3, taken from reference TRBV14 and TRBJ2-6): EAGVTQFPSHSVIEKGQTVTLRCDPISGHDNLYWYRRVMGKEIKFLLHFVKESKQDESGMPNNRFLAERTGGTYSTLKVQPAELEDSGVYFCASSHTAGTGFSGANVLTFGAGSRLTVL.